The 9 T cell receptor beta chains below come from one sample, sequenced in a study of T-cell memory formation after mild COVID-19. TCRdb reprocessed the 5' RACE reads via MiXCR and lists one record per CDR3 protein. The repertoire holds 150,000 to 200,000 distinct CDR3 sequences, roughly 13% seen once, with 3% to 4% in the top ten. Sequenced: PBMCs or a T cell subset sorted from them (not recorded which). All receptors come from a man aged 18 to 35 who had mild COVID-19 (a few samples of this study predate the infection). Cell type and time point are not known.

This clonotype came up a few times. The rearrangement uses TRBV10-3 and TRBJ2-1, with 9 nucleotides matching TRBD2. The CDR3 is 15 amino acids. Germline V CDR1 and CDR2: ENHRY, SYGVKD. The trim removed 8 bases at V and 9 bases at J, leaving 14 bases unmatched. CDR3: CAISPGAGGSAEQFF. As DNA, the CDR3 is TGTGCCATCTCCCCCGGAGCGGGGGGAAGTGCTGAGCAGTTCTTC.

This clonotype has only a few counts. This rearrangement joins TRBV5-1 to TRBJ2-1, with a weak D call TRBD2 (6 bases). The CDR3 runs to 13 residues. CDR1 and CDR2 from the germline V gene are SGHRS and YFSETQ. Trimming cost V 1 base and J 9 bases, with 11 bases left between them. The CDR3 sequence is CASSLTGVVEQFF. The CDR3 DNA follows: TGCGCCAGCAGCTTGACGGGGGTGGTTGAGCAGTTCTTC. Combining the CDR3 with reference TRBV5-1 and TRBJ2-1 gives the whole variable domain KAGVTQTPRYLIKTRGQQVTLSCSPISGHRSVSWYQQTPGQGLQFLFEYFSETQRNKGNFPGRFSGRQFSNSRSEMNVSTLELGDSALYLCASSLTGVVEQFFGPGTRLTVL.

The table lists this clonotype with a few counts. The gene calls are TRBV7-2 and TRBJ1-1; TRBD1 might be the D (6 bases). The germline gives CDR1 SGHTA, CDR2 FQGNSA. The V gene lost 7 bases and the J gene lost 4 bases, with 13 bases spanning the gap. The CDR3 contains 13 residues. CDR3 in DNA: TGTGCCAGCAACGCCAGGGGTGGCACTGAAGCTTTCTTT. It codes for CASNARGGTEAFF. The full variable domain, completed using reference TRBV7-2 and TRBJ1-1, is GAGVSQSPSNKVTEKGKDVELRCDPISGHTALYWYRQSLGQGLEFLIYFQGNSAPDKSGLPSDRFSAERTGGSVSTLTIQRTQQEDSAVYLCASNARGGTEAFFGQGTRLTVV.

This clonotype has only a few counts. The rearrangement uses TRBV12-3 or TRBV12-4 and TRBJ2-7; D remains ambiguous. The CDR3 totals 16 residues. Between the trimmed V and J ends, which lost 2 bases and 8 bases, there was a span of 22 bases. The CDR3, as DNA: TGTGCCAGCAGTTTAACCGGACCTAACTCCCACCGCCAGCAGTACTTC. Amino acid sequence: CASSLTGPNSHRQQYF.

This clonotype was seen only a few times. V usage is TRBV7-2 and J usage is TRBJ2-3; D is uncertain. There are 12 residues in the CDR3. Germline V gene lookup returns CDR1 SGHTA and CDR2 FQGNSA. V lost 6 bases, J lost 4 bases, and 8 bases lay in between. Written as DNA, the CDR3 is TGTGCCAGCAGGCCTCAAGCAGATACGCAGTATTTT. It codes for CASRPQADTQYF.

This clonotype came up a few times. This chain joins TRBV7-2 and TRBJ1-5; no clear D. From germline, CDR1 is SGHTA and CDR2 FQGNSA. The CDR3 spans 12 residues. V lost 5 bases to trimming and J lost 8 bases, with 10 bases between them. CDR3 sequence reads: CASSPPREPQHF. CDR3 nucleotide sequence: TGTGCCAGCAGCCCTCCTCGCGAGCCCCAGCATTTT. Complete variable domain (other parts from reference TRBV7-2 and TRBJ1-5): GAGVSQSPSNKVTEKGKDVELRCDPISGHTALYWYRQSLGQGLEFLIYFQGNSAPDKSGLPSDRFSAERTGGSVSTLTIQRTQQEDSAVYLCASSPPREPQHFGDGTRLSIL.

The rearrangement uses TRBV12-3 or TRBV12-4 and TRBJ2-3; 9 bases are a match to TRBD1. V lost 6 bases and J lost 1; bases outside the gene matches: 5. This CDR3 region has 15 residues. The CDR3 spells CASSQGQGGTDTQYF. The CDR3 coding sequence is TGTGCCAGCAGCCAGGGACAGGGAGGCACAGATACGCAGTATTTT.

The J gene is TRBJ2-5, the V gene TRBV11-2; D may correspond to TRBD1 or TRBD2 (5 bases each). The V end was cut by 3 bases, the J end by 3 bases, with 11 bases between. The CDR3 is made up of 14 amino acids. Germline V gives CDR1 SGHAT, CDR2 FQNNGV. In DNA form, the CDR3 reads TGTGCCAGCAGCTTTCGGATGGGGGAAGAGACCCAGTACTTC. Encoded protein: CASSFRMGEETQYF.

This clonotype was found a few times. Given a much more abundant clone one base away, this may be a read error. The genes are TRBV5-1 and TRBJ1-1; D possibly corresponds to TRBD1 (5 bases). CDR1 is SGHRS and CDR2 is YFSETQ in the germline V gene. Trimming shortened V by 0 bases and J by 4 bases, and 10 bases separated the two germline ends. The length of the CDR3 is 14 residues. This CDR3 reads CASSLAAGSTEAFF. The CDR3, as DNA: TGCGCCAGCAGCTTGGCGGCAGGGAGCACTGAAGCTTTCTTT.